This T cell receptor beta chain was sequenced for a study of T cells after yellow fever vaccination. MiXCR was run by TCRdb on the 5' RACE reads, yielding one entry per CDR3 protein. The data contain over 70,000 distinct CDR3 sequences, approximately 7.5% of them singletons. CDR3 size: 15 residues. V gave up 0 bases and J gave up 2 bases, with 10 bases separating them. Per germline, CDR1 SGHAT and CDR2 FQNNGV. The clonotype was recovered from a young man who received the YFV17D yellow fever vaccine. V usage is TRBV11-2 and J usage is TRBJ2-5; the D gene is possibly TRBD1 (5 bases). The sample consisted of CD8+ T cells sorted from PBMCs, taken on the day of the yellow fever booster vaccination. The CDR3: CASSLETASQETQYF. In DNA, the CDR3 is TGTGCCAGCAGCTTAGAGACAGCCTCACAAGAGACCCAGTACTTC. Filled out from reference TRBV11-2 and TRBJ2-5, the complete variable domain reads EAGVAQSPRYKIIEKRQSVAFWCNPISGHATLYWYQQILGQGPKLLIQFQNNGVVDDSQLPKDRFSAERLKGVDSTLKIQPAKLEDSAVYLCASSLETASQETQYFGPGTRLLVL.